This TCR beta chain is drawn from a study of cytomegalovirus exposure and HLA in healthy donors. In the study overall: An analysis done earlier identified 117 million unique TCR beta sequences from 150 million to 200 million T cells. Study-wide points: Per published reports, the classifier diagnosed cytomegalovirus status with high specificity and sensitivity.

This clone showed up just a few times. Its antigen is currently unknown. The study ran its PCR with 60 Vbeta and 13 Jbeta primers. Generated by immunoSEQ multiplex PCR, the TCRdb table keeps only in-frame clones and is missing some. The sample includes 100,000 to 150,000 clones, roughly a tenth of them seen just once. This sequence was found in a woman aged 18-29 years in good health and CMV-seropositive. Source material: PBMCs.

The CDR3 DNA sequence: TGTGCCAGCTCACCAGTGACAGGTACGAACACTGAAGCTTTCTTT. It yields the protein CASSPVTGTNTEAFF. This chain joins TRBV18 and TRBJ1-1, with D possibly being TRBD1 (6 bases). CDR1 KGHSH and CDR2 LQKENI come from the germline V gene. The CDR3 has 15 amino acids. V lost 2 bases and J lost 1, with 11 bases in between.